What follows is one T cell receptor (beta chain) and its context. These data come from a study of brain T cells in children with intractable seizures. Repertoires were generated with immunoSEQ multiplex PCR, while TCRdb's copy carries only in-frame clones and drops some. This sample has roughly 110,000 clones, with under 95% found just once. The TCR sequence derives from a boy under two years old with hemimegalencephaly and intractable seizures. This specimen consisted of peripheral blood, obtained at surgery.

The CDR3 nucleotides read TGTGCCAGCACCGTAGCGGGAGGGGAGACCCAGTACTTC. Translation gives CASTVAGGETQYF. This chain links TRBV6-5 with TRBJ2-5; 11 bases are a match to TRBD2. Germline V gene lookup returns CDR1 MNHEY and CDR2 SVGAGI. The CDR3 is made up of 13 amino acids. V lost 7 bases, J lost 5 bases, and 3 bases stayed unmatched.